The 23 T cell receptor beta chains given below trace back to one sample, sequenced in a study of molecular identifiers for immune sequencing clone quantification. TCRdb itself ran the PCR reads through MiXCR, one entry per CDR3 protein. The table has about 510,000 distinct CDR3 sequences, over 20% seen once. The sample was naive CD8+ T cells from blood, with Jurkat cell RNA spiked in. Documented subset: FACS-sorted CD8+CD4-CCR7+CD45RA+ naive T cells. The receptors derive from a human donor in good health. Some libraries in this study had Jurkat cell RNA spiked in.

This clonotype was counted only a few times. The rearrangement uses TRBV19 and TRBJ2-1; D ambiguous. The germline V gene encodes CDR1 LNHDA and CDR2 SQIVND (reference sequence). The CDR3 covers 13 residues. Deletions cut 3 bases from V and 2 bases from J, with 5 bases between. The CDR3 loop reads CASSIDAYNEQFF. The CDR3 bases are TGTGCCAGTAGTATCGACGCCTACAATGAGCAGTTCTTC.

This clonotype was counted once. A read error may be the cause here, since a much bigger clone is one base away. The chain uses TRBV2 and TRBJ2-4, with D perhaps TRBD2 (5 bases). Germline V CDR1 and CDR2: SNHLY, FYNNEI. CDR3 length equals 15 residues. CDR3 protein: CASSAGFIAKNIQHF. CDR3 DNA sequence: TGTGCCAGCAGTGCGGGGTTTATAGCCAAAAACATTCAGCACTTC.

This rearrangement joins TRBV19 to TRBJ2-1; TRBD2 aligns across 8 bases. The CDR3 is 15 amino acids. With V trimmed by 5 bases and J by 1 base, 4 bases remained unmatched. The germline CDR1 and CDR2 sequences are LNHDA and SQIVND (reference sequence). The DNA of the CDR3 is TGTGCCAGTAGTCCCTCTAGCGGGTCCTACAATGAGCAGTTCTTC. This encodes CASSPSSGSYNEQFF.

The chain recombines TRBV11-2 with TRBJ2-7; TRBD1 or TRBD2 may be the D gene (6 bases each). Trimming removed 5 bases from V and 3 bases from J, with 17 bases in between. In germline, CDR1 is SGHAT, CDR2 FQNNGV. The CDR3 totals 15 residues. The CDR3 coding sequence is TGTGCCAGCAGCCCACGTTCGGGGGCCCACTACGAGCAGTACTTC. It is translated as CASSPRSGAHYEQYF.

Only a few counts were recorded for this clonotype. The gene calls are TRBV14 and TRBJ2-3, with a possible D match to TRBD1 (6 bases). Per the germline V gene, CDR1 is SGHDN and CDR2 is FVKESK. The length of the CDR3 is 15 residues. The V end lost 5 bases, the J end lost 6 bases, and 18 bases lay between the germline ends. Here the CDR3 reads CASSTQGPPGDTQYF. In DNA form, the CDR3 reads TGTGCCAGCAGCACACAGGGACCCCCGGGCGATACGCAGTATTTT.

For this clonotype: One end of the junction fails to match germline, which may point to a read error. This chain joins TRBV6-2 or TRBV6-3 and TRBJ2-7; no clear D gene. The CDR3 is made up of 14 amino acids. Germline-derived CDR1 and CDR2 are MNHEY and SVGEGT. The CDR3 nucleotides are TGTGCCAGCAGTTACTCGACATTGGGTTACGAGCGGTACTTC. It codes for CASSYSTLGYERYF.

The chain couples TRBV12-3 or TRBV12-4 to TRBJ2-7; 10 positions match TRBD2. Trimming cost V 5 bases and J 2 bases; bases outside gene matches: 6. This CDR3 has 15 amino acids. The CDR3 region has the DNA TGTGCCAGCAGTCTTGGGACTAGCGCAACCTACGAGCAGTACTTC. Its protein product is CASSLGTSATYEQYF.

This clonotype was seen repeatedly, ten times or more. This chain uses TRBV7-2 with TRBJ2-1; 8 bases align to TRBD2. The CDR3 length is 15 residues. V lost 4 bases and J lost 5; bases outside the gene matches: 7. Germline V gene sequence: CDR1 SGHTA, CDR2 FQGNSA. CDR3 residues: CASSSPRGGDNEQFF. For the CDR3, the DNA is TGTGCCAGCAGCTCCCCCCGGGGGGGGGACAATGAGCAGTTCTTC.

This clonotype came up many times. The chain recombines TRBV7-9 with TRBJ1-1; D not certain. The CDR3 is made up of 16 amino acids. The V and J ends lost 5 bases and 0 bases respectively, with 16 bases between them. Germline values: CDR1 SEHNR, CDR2 FQNEAQ (reference sequence). In DNA form, the CDR3 reads TGTGCCAGCAGCCCAATAACTGGACGGATGAACACTGAAGCTTTCTTT. It translates to CASSPITGRMNTEAFF. The full variable domain, with the rest looked up from reference TRBV7-9 and TRBJ1-1, is DTGVSQNPRHKITKRGQNVTFRCDPISEHNRLYWYRQTLGQGPEFLTYFQNEAQLEKSRLLSDRFSAERPKGSFSTLEIQRTEQGDSAMYLCASSPITGRMNTEAFFGQGTRLTVV.

The chain recombines TRBV6-2 or TRBV6-3 with TRBJ1-1, with a possible D match to TRBD1 (5 bases). CDR1 and CDR2 (germline): MNHEY, SVGEGT. The CDR3 spans 12 residues. Trimming cost V 6 bases and J 6 bases, with 11 bases left between them. CDR3 nucleotides: TGTGCCAGCAGGCCCCCACAGGCTGAAGCTTTCTTT. Its translation is CASRPPQAEAFF.

Points on this clonotype: At one boundary the junction diverges from the germline segment, which might be a read error. The gene calls are TRBV6-2 or TRBV6-3 and TRBJ2-7; TRBD1 is a possible D gene (5 bases). The CDR3 loop spans 13 amino acids. Per germline, CDR1 MNHEY and CDR2 SVGEGT. The CDR3 reads CASSWGTSYEQHF. The CDR3 nucleotides are TGTGCCAGCAGTTGGGGCACCTCCTACGAGCAGCACTTC.

This clonotype has ten or more counts. The CDR3 sequence: CASSLFGGQETQYF. The DNA for the CDR3 is TGCGCCAGCAGCTTATTCGGGGGCCAAGAGACCCAGTACTTC. This chain links TRBV5-1 with TRBJ2-5, with a possible D match to TRBD2 (6 bases). CDR1 is SGHRS and CDR2 is YFSETQ in the germline V gene. Trimming cost V 2 bases and J 1 base, with 9 bases left between them. There are 14 residues in the CDR3.

This clonotype was seen ten or more times. The chain is built from TRBV7-9 and TRBJ2-7; weak D call: TRBD2 (6 bases). The CDR3 extends over 14 amino acids. The germline gives CDR1 SEHNR, CDR2 FQNEAQ (reference sequence). Trimming took 5 bases from V and 1 from J, leaving 12 bases between them. As DNA, the CDR3 is TGTGCCAGCAGCAACGGGGGACTTTCCTACGAGCAGTACTTC. Amino acids: CASSNGGLSYEQYF.

There are many counts of this clonotype. The V gene is TRBV5-4, the J gene TRBJ2-3; weak D call: TRBD2 (6 bases). The CDR3 covers 16 residues. Trimming removed 4 bases from V and 3 bases from J, with 18 bases in between. CDR1 is SGHNT and CDR2 is YYREEE in the germline V gene (reference sequence). The CDR3 spells CASSETGTHTTDTQYF. The CDR3 DNA reads TGTGCCAGCAGCGAAACCGGGACTCATACGACAGATACGCAGTATTTT. Combining the CDR3 with reference TRBV5-4 and TRBJ2-3 gives the whole variable domain ETGVTQSPTHLIKTRGQQVTLRCSSQSGHNTVSWYQQALGQGPQFIFQYYREEENGRGNFPPRFSGLQFPNYSSELNVNALELDDSALYLCASSETGTHTTDTQYFGPGTRLTVL.

The chain uses TRBV6-5 and TRBJ2-7, with a possible D match to TRBD1 (5 bases). V was cut by 2 bases and J by 5 bases, with 10 bases left in between. CDR3 length equals 13 residues. Germline V gives CDR1 MNHEY, CDR2 SVGAGI. Written as DNA, the CDR3 is TGTGCCAGCAGTTACAGGGGCCTCGACGAGCAGTACTTC. Its translation: CASSYRGLDEQYF.

This clonotype has ten or more counts. The chain is built from TRBV6-5 and TRBJ1-2; 7 nucleotides agree with TRBD1. V lost 0 bases and J lost 1; bases outside the gene matches: 5. The CDR3 loop spans 16 amino acids. Germline V lookup: CDR1 MNHEY, CDR2 SVGAGI. The DNA for the CDR3 is TGTGCCAGCAGTTACTCAACGGGACAGAATAACTATGGCTACACCTTC. It codes for CASSYSTGQNNYGYTF.

CDR3 sequence (DNA): TGTGCCAGCAGCTCCCAGCCCACGCCGGGCTACAATGAGCAGTTCTTC. It encodes CASSSQPTPGYNEQFF. This chain uses TRBV13 with TRBJ2-1, with no clear D. The CDR3 sequence is 16 residues long. Germline CDR1 reads PRHDT; CDR2 reads FYEKMQ (reference sequence). Trimming removed 4 bases at V and 3 bases at J, with 16 bases between.

The V gene is TRBV12-3 or TRBV12-4, the J gene TRBJ1-6; unclear D gene. The CDR3 extends over 16 amino acids. The V end was cut by 3 bases, the J end by 0 bases, with 9 bases between. Written as DNA, the CDR3 is TGTGCCAGCAGTTTCGGTCGAAGCTCCTATAATTCACCCCTCCACTTT. It yields the protein CASSFGRSSYNSPLHF.

V and J are TRBV20-1 and TRBJ2-5; TRBD2 matches 12 bases. The CDR3 loop spans 15 amino acids. V shed 1 base, J shed 1 base, and the junction held 1 base outside the gene matches. CDR1 is DFQATT and CDR2 is SNEGSKA in the germline V gene (reference sequence). CDR3 bases: TGCAGTGCTAGAGCTAGCGGGAGGGCCCAAGAGACCCAGTACTTC. This sequence encodes CSARASGRAQETQYF.

This clonotype turned up a few times. This rearrangement joins TRBV5-4 to TRBJ1-6, with D uncertain. The CDR3 runs to 15 residues. The ends were cut back, 2 bases at V and 0 bases at J, with 6 bases in the middle. Germline-derived CDR1 and CDR2 are SGHNT and YYREEE (reference sequence). CDR3 DNA sequence: TGTGCCAGCAGCTTCTGGGACTCCTATAATTCACCCCTCCACTTT. Translated, it gives CASSFWDSYNSPLHF.

There are a few counts of this clonotype. The V and J genes are TRBV5-5 and TRBJ2-1; TRBD2 matches 7 bases. V was pared by 2 bases and J by 7 bases, with 9 bases of the junction left unmatched. The CDR3 is 15 amino acids. Germline CDR1 and CDR2: SGHKS and YYEKEE (reference sequence). The DNA for the CDR3 is TGTGCCAGCAGCTTCGGGGGAGGGGTAGAAAATGAGCAGTTCTTC. As protein: CASSFGGGVENEQFF.

This clonotype was recorded at least ten times. The chain carries TRBV28 and TRBJ1-1; D unclear. Germline assignment: CDR1 MDHEN and CDR2 SYDVKM. The CDR3 is 14 residues long. Trimming took off 1 base at V and 3 bases at J, with 9 bases between the two ends. CDR3 DNA sequence: TGTGCCAGCAGTTTATCCCCCCGGGACACTGAAGCTTTCTTT. It specifies CASSLSPRDTEAFF.

The CDR3 coding sequence is TGTGCCAGCAGCTTAGCCGGCGGGGGATCGGGGGAGCAGTACTTC. It translates to CASSLAGGGSGEQYF. The chain employs TRBV13 and TRBJ2-7; 7 nucleotides line up with TRBD2. The CDR3 spans 15 residues. The germline V gene has CDR1 PRHDT and CDR2 FYEKMQ (reference sequence). The V and J ends lost 1 base and 7 bases, in that order; junction bases with no gene match: 10.